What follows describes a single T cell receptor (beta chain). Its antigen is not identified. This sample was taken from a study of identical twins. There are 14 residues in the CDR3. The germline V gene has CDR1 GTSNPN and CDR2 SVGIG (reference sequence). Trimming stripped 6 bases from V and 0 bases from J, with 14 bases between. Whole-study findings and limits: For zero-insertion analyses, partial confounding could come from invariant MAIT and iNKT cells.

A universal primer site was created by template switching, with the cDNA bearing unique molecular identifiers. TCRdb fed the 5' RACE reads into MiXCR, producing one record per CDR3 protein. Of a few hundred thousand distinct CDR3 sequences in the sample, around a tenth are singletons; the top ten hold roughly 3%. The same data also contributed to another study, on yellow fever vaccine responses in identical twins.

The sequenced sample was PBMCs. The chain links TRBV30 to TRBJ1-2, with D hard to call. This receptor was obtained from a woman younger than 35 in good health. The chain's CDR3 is CACPLVGANYGYTF. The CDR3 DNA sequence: TGTGCCTGCCCCCTCGTGGGCGCTAACTATGGCTACACCTTC.